This T cell receptor (beta chain) derives from a study of T cell responses to AZD1222 COVID-19 vaccine. The study's findings and limits: Among the donors, most were white British and more were female, and clonal diversity was possibly underestimated. Repertoire collection took place solely once the T cell response had peaked.

Method: immunoSEQ multiplex PCR; TCRdb's copy keeps in-frame clones and lacks some. The table records some 120,000 clones, approximately 85% of them present only once. The count of this clone is one. Its antigen is currently unknown. This material consisted of peripheral blood, taken on day 0 of AZD1222 vaccination. This clonotype was sampled from an adult in good health.

The CDR3 loop reads CASSPRAYEQYF. Here the CDR3 DNA reads TGTGCCAGCAGCCCCCGGGCCTACGAGCAGTACTTC. The chain carries TRBV9 and TRBJ2-7; no reliable D call. Germline assignment: CDR1 SGDLS and CDR2 YYNGEE. The CDR3 covers 12 residues. The V end was cut by 4 bases, the J end by 2 bases, with 7 bases between.